Following are 4 T cell receptor beta chains from one sample sequenced in a study of neurological immune-mediated disorders. TCRdb reprocessed the 5' RACE reads via MiXCR and lists one record per CDR3 protein. The repertoire has around 69,000 distinct CDR3 sequences, less than 5.5% of them found once; the top ten carry 5.5% to 8%. Material: PBMCs. The receptors were sampled from a man aged 30-40 years with multiple sclerosis.

This clonotype has only a few counts. The chain carries TRBV5-1 and TRBJ2-6; weak D call: TRBD2 (5 bases). Trimming pared 4 bases from V and 0 bases from J, leaving 8 bases between. Germline V CDR1 and CDR2: SGHRS, YFSETQ. This CDR3 has 15 residues. As DNA, the CDR3 is TGCGCCAGCAGCCTTGACTACTCTGGGGCCAACGTCCTGACTTTC. It encodes CASSLDYSGANVLTF.

With respect to this clonotype: At one end, the junction sequence differs from germline, possibly due to a read error. This chain connects TRBV10-3 to TRBJ1-6; the D is unclear. The V gene's germline CDR1 is ENHRY and CDR2 SYGVKD. This CDR3 has 18 residues. The CDR3 sequence: CAISQTGLGSSYNSPLNF. For the CDR3, the DNA is TGTGCCATCAGTCAAACCGGGCTCGGGAGCTCCTATAATTCACCCCTCAACTTT.

This clonotype was seen repeatedly, ten times or more. The J gene is TRBJ1-6, the V gene TRBV27; D gene unclear. V was trimmed by 6 bases and J by 7 bases, leaving 7 bases between them. This CDR3 comprises 12 residues. In germline, CDR1 is MNHEY, CDR2 SMNVEV (reference sequence). The CDR3 coding sequence is TGTGCCAGCAGGATCATGAATTCACCCCTCCACTTT. The encoded protein is CASRIMNSPLHF.

There are many counts of this clonotype. V gene TRBV5-6 combines with J gene TRBJ2-5; TRBD2 aligns across 11 bases. The CDR3 extends over 16 amino acids. Germline V lookup: CDR1 SGHDT, CDR2 YYEEEE. Germline trimming cut 0 bases from V and 5 bases from J; bases unmatched to any gene: 6. The CDR3 is CASSLVAGGPQETQYF. The CDR3 nucleotides are TGTGCCAGCAGCTTGGTAGCGGGGGGGCCCCAGGAGACCCAGTACTTC.